The clone carrying this TCR beta chain was observed a single time. Its antigen is unknown. The data derive from a study of shared clonotypes between healthy human individuals. Study observations and caveats: Sequencing depth was expected to affect clonotype sharing among donors. Only blood was sampled, and tissue TCR repertoires likely differ from blood ones. It was observed that roughly 4.8% of naive CD4 clonotypes were shared across several donors.

The CDR3 spans 14 residues. Germline values: CDR1 LNHDA, CDR2 SQIVND (reference sequence). Between the trimmed V and J ends, which lost 1 base and 2 bases, there was a span of 7 bases. Produced via immunoSEQ multiplex PCR; TCRdb's table is partial and in-frame only. The table has some 790,000 clones, roughly 72% seen once; the top ten hold less than 2%. Sequencing was performed on memory CD4+ T cells sorted from blood. Subset defined: CD45RA-negative fraction. The source of this sequence is a woman in her thirties in good health. The V gene is TRBV19, the J gene TRBJ2-3, with D tentatively TRBD2 (5 bases). CDR3 DNA: TGTGCCAGTAGTATAGCGGGGATCACAGATACGCAGTATTTT. Its translation is CASSIAGITDTQYF. Together with reference TRBV19 and TRBJ2-3, the CDR3 gives the full variable domain: DGGITQSPKYLFRKEGQNVTLSCEQNLNHDAMYWYRQDPGQGLRLIYYSQIVNDFQKGDIAEGYSVSREKKESFPLTVTSAQKNPTAFYLCASSIAGITDTQYFGPGTRLTVL.